This passage covers 28 T cell receptor beta chains from one sample sequenced in a study of blood T cell repertoires in COVID-19 (dated by TCRdb to 2018 to 2020). The library was produced with the immunoSEQ multiplex PCR assay. TCRdb mirrors the immuneACCESS table, restricted to in-frame sequences. Some clones are absent from its copies; in checked studies, under half trace to an unresolved V gene, and the reason for the others is unknown. Here the sample has approximately 160,000 clones; under 85% occur a single time. The top ten clones comprise about 1.2% of the sample. The sample taken for sequencing was peripheral blood. The receptors originated from a man aged 55 to 70 who had recovered from COVID-19.

This clone was detected once. V is TRBV5-6 and J is TRBJ1-6, with 10 positions matching TRBD1. Germline CDR1 and CDR2: SGHDT and YYEEEE. The CDR3 contains 16 residues. Losses at the gene ends were 2 bases for V and 7 bases for J; bases not matched to a gene: 6. The DNA for the CDR3 is TGTGCCAGCAGCTTACGGACAGGGGGTCGGAATTCACCCCTCCACTTT. Its protein product is CASSLRTGGRNSPLHF.

The rearrangement joins TRBV10-2 to TRBJ1-1; D gene unclear. Germline CDR1 and CDR2: WSHSY and SAAADI. The CDR3 runs 12 residues. The germline V and J ends were trimmed by 6 bases and 5 bases, with 10 bases remaining between them. The DNA of the CDR3 is TGCGCCAGCAGCTCTGGAGGGACTGAAGCTTTCTTT. Translated: CASSSGGTEAFF.

In its sample, this clone was seen many times. The V call is TRBV27, the J call TRBJ1-2; 7 nucleotides match TRBD1. Trimming removed 3 bases from V and 7 bases from J; junction bases left unmatched: 5. The CDR3 spans 13 residues. Per germline, CDR1 MNHEY and CDR2 SMNVEV (reference sequence). This CDR3 is CASSFTGDSGYTF. CDR3 DNA: TGTGCCAGCAGTTTTACAGGGGATAGTGGCTACACCTTC.

Here the CDR3 DNA reads TGTGCCAGCACCGACATTGCCCAGTACTTC. Amino acid sequence: CASTDIAQYF. V usage is TRBV3-1 (or the pseudogene TRBV3-2) and J usage is TRBJ2-5; no clear D gene. The germline V gene has CDR1 LGHDT and CDR2 YNNKEL (reference sequence). There are 10 residues in the CDR3. Trimming removed 7 bases at V and 9 bases at J, with 9 bases between.

The chain has TRBV5-1 and TRBJ1-2, with a tentative D call TRBD1 (5 bases). This CDR3 is built from 13 residues. Trimming removed 5 bases at V and 5 bases at J, with 13 bases between. CDR1 and CDR2 (germline): SGHRS, YFSETQ. The CDR3 reads CASSQGLLYGYTF. CDR3 sequence (DNA): TGCGCCAGCAGTCAGGGTCTTTTATATGGCTACACCTTC.

The chain carries TRBV9 and TRBJ2-5, with D tentatively TRBD2 (7 bases). This CDR3 is built from 13 residues. V was pared by 2 bases and J by 5 bases, with 10 bases between. Germline V gene lookup returns CDR1 SGDLS and CDR2 YYNGEE. The CDR3 DNA is TGTGCCAGCAGCGTGGGGGGGCTGGAGACCCAGTACTTC. The encoded protein is CASSVGGLETQYF. The variable domain in full, completed from reference TRBV9 and TRBJ2-5, reads DSGVTQTPKHLITATGQRVTLRCSPRSGDLSVYWYQQSLDQGLQFLIQYYNGEERAKGNILERFSAQQFPDLHSELNLSSLELGDSALYFCASSVGGLETQYFGPGTRLLVL.

V and J are TRBV9 and TRBJ1-4; TRBD1 might be the D (5 bases). Germline V lookup: CDR1 SGDLS, CDR2 YYNGEE. The V gene lost 0 bases and the J gene lost 0 bases, with 15 bases spanning the gap. The CDR3 has 18 residues. CDR3: CASSVGAGGTATNEKLFF. CDR3 nucleotides: TGTGCCAGCAGCGTAGGGGCAGGAGGGACCGCAACTAATGAAAAACTGTTTTTT.

Worth noting for this clone: Other DNA sequences from this sample encode an identical CDR3 as well. The genes are TRBV18 and TRBJ1-1; D not resolved. There are 14 residues in the CDR3. Germline CDR1 KGHSH, CDR2 LQKENI. V was shortened by 3 bases and J by 1 base, with 9 bases between the two germline ends. CDR3 region: CASSPVQANTEAFF. The CDR3 region has the DNA TGTGCCAGCTCACCCGTCCAGGCGAACACTGAAGCTTTCTTT.

This clone showed up just once. The chain combines TRBV10-3 with TRBJ1-5; TRBD1 is a possible D gene (5 bases). V shed 6 bases and J shed 2 bases, with 5 bases lying between them. The CDR3 spans 12 residues. CDR1 and CDR2 (germline): ENHRY, SYGVKD. The CDR3 nucleotides are TGTGCCATCAGCAGGGGCAATCAGCCCCAGCATTTT. Translating gives CAISRGNQPQHF.

J is TRBJ1-2 and V is TRBV29-1, with a weak D call TRBD1 (5 bases). The CDR3 sequence is 14 residues long. Trimming pared 4 bases from V and 3 bases from J, leaving 15 bases between. Germline V gene sequence: CDR1 SQVTM, CDR2 ANQGSEA. CDR3 residues: CSVVGLSSDYGYTF. DNA of the CDR3: TGCAGCGTTGTGGGGCTATCCTCCGACTATGGCTACACCTTC.

Only a few counts were recorded for this clone. The rearrangement links TRBV29-1 to TRBJ2-3, with a possible D match to TRBD2 (7 bases). Germline values: CDR1 SQVTM, CDR2 ANQGSEA. Between the trimmed V and J ends, which lost 5 bases and 2 bases, there was a span of 20 bases. This CDR3 comprises 16 residues. Here the CDR3 DNA reads TGCAGCGTTAGGGGGATGGGAGCGGGGCCCACAGATACGCAGTATTTT. Residues: CSVRGMGAGPTDTQYF.

The chain links TRBV9 to TRBJ2-5; 10 nucleotides line up with TRBD2. With 2 bases clipped from V and 4 bases from J, the junction kept 2 bases outside the gene matches. The CDR3 spans 14 residues. In germline, CDR1 is SGDLS, CDR2 YYNGEE. The CDR3 DNA follows: TGTGCCAGCAGCGTCACTAGCGGGGTAGAGACCCAGTACTTC. Translated: CASSVTSGVETQYF.

This clone has only one observation. V usage is TRBV4-1 and J usage is TRBJ2-7, with D possibly being TRBD1 (7 bases). This CDR3 is built from 15 residues. CDR1 is MGHRA, CDR2 YSYEKL, per germline. V lost 4 bases and J lost 4, with 17 bases in between. The CDR3 region has the DNA TGCGCCAGCAGCCCGATCCAGGGGGGAGGTTACGAGCAGTACTTC. This translates into CASSPIQGGGYEQYF.

The rearrangement uses TRBV9 and TRBJ1-2; D is perhaps TRBD1 (6 bases). CDR1 is SGDLS and CDR2 is YYNGEE in the germline V gene. The CDR3 consists of 16 residues. V was trimmed by 0 bases and J by 5 bases, leaving 17 bases between them. The CDR3 DNA reads TGTGCCAGCAGCGTAGTCTCGGCCCGACAGGATTATGGCTACACCTTC. It is translated as CASSVVSARQDYGYTF.

The chain couples TRBV6-5 to TRBJ1-3; 7 nucleotides match TRBD1. V lost 8 bases and J lost 8; bases outside the gene matches: 3. This CDR3 has 11 residues. The V gene's germline CDR1 is MNHEY and CDR2 SVGAGI. Here the CDR3 DNA reads TGTGCCAGCGGGGACAGTCACACCATATATTTT. It specifies CASGDSHTIYF.

The rearrangement links TRBV3-1 (or the pseudogene TRBV3-2) to TRBJ2-1, with a weak D call TRBD1 (5 bases). The CDR3 contains 15 residues. With 4 bases removed from V and 6 bases from J, the gap between germline ends came to 16 bases. The germline gives CDR1 LGHDT, CDR2 YNNKEL (reference sequence). CDR3 in DNA: TGTGCCAGCAGCCCGGACACCTACGCACTCAATGAGCAGTTCTTC. Translated: CASSPDTYALNEQFF.

The V gene is TRBV7-3, the J gene TRBJ2-3, with 8 positions matching TRBD2. The CDR3 sequence is 15 residues long. J lost 4 bases, V lost 5 bases, and 8 bases had no gene match. Germline V gene lookup returns CDR1 SGHTA and CDR2 FQGTGA. CDR3 DNA sequence: TGTGCCAGCAGCCCATTCCCGACTAGCGCAGATACGCAGTATTTT. This gives the protein CASSPFPTSADTQYF.

The chain links TRBV5-6 to TRBJ1-3; TRBD1 aligns across 8 bases. CDR3 length equals 17 residues. Germline assignment: CDR1 SGHDT and CDR2 YYEEEE. The trim removed 4 bases at V and 2 bases at J, leaving 11 bases unmatched. Written as DNA, the CDR3 is TGTGCCAGCAGCAAGCCGGGACAGGCGATAACTGGAAACACCATATATTTT. It is translated as CASSKPGQAITGNTIYF.

The chain recombines TRBV4-3 with TRBJ2-2; the D gene is possibly TRBD1 (6 bases). CDR1 and CDR2 from the germline V gene are LGHNA and YSLEER. The germline V and J ends were trimmed by 1 base and 5 bases, with 14 bases remaining between them. There are 16 residues in the CDR3. CDR3 amino acids: CASSQVRQGWTGELFF. The CDR3 DNA follows: TGCGCCAGCAGCCAAGTTCGGCAGGGGTGGACCGGGGAGCTGTTTTTT.

This rearrangement joins TRBV19 to TRBJ2-1; no firm D call. Trimming shortened V by 4 bases and J by 1 base, and 8 bases separated the two germline ends. The CDR3 covers 14 residues. CDR1 is LNHDA and CDR2 is SQIVND in the germline V gene (reference sequence). Written as DNA, the CDR3 is TGTGCCAGTAGTACCCTAGGTTCCTACAATGAGCAGTTCTTC. Its protein product is CASSTLGSYNEQFF.

The chain uses TRBV9 and TRBJ2-5; D not resolved. This CDR3 region has 12 residues. In germline, CDR1 is SGDLS, CDR2 YYNGEE. V was trimmed by 4 bases and J by 0 bases, leaving 4 bases between them. The CDR3 protein is CASSLYQETQYF. In nucleotides, the CDR3 is TGTGCCAGCAGCCTCTACCAAGAGACCCAGTACTTC.

The V gene is TRBV29-1, the J gene TRBJ2-1; TRBD2 matches 8 bases. From germline, CDR1 is SQVTM and CDR2 ANQGSEA. J was trimmed by 7 bases and V by 3 bases; bases with no gene match: 2. The CDR3 has 12 residues. The CDR3 bases are TGCAGCGTTGATCGGGGGGGAAATGAGCAGTTCTTC. This codes for CSVDRGGNEQFF.

The V gene is TRBV6-2 or TRBV6-3, the J gene TRBJ2-7; TRBD2 agrees at 12 bases. V shed 1 base and J 0 bases; nucleotides not matched to a gene: 7. Germline values: CDR1 MNHEY, CDR2 SVGEGT. CDR3 length equals 18 residues. Here the CDR3 DNA reads TGTGCCAGCAGTTACTTCGGGACTAGCGGGTGGAGCTCCTACGAGCAGTACTTC. It encodes CASSYFGTSGWSSYEQYF.

DNA for the CDR3: TGTGCCAGCTCTTACACCGGGACAGGAACCTACGAGCAGTACTTC. Translated, it gives CASSYTGTGTYEQYF. The V and J genes are TRBV18 and TRBJ2-7, with 8 positions matching TRBD1. The CDR3 is 15 amino acids. The V and J ends lost 6 bases and 2 bases, in that order; junction bases with no gene match: 9. Per germline, CDR1 KGHSH and CDR2 LQKENI.

The chain joins TRBV7-9 to TRBJ2-3; 13 positions match TRBD2. The V segment lost 4 bases and the J segment 6 bases; nucleotides outside the gene matches: 13. The germline V gene encodes CDR1 SEHNR and CDR2 FQNEAQ (reference sequence). This CDR3 contains 18 residues. The CDR3 reads CASSYLSGTSGVGDTQYF. DNA of the CDR3: TGTGCCAGCAGCTATCTCTCGGGGACTAGCGGGGTCGGGGATACGCAGTATTTT.

This chain connects TRBV10-3 to TRBJ2-6; 9 nucleotides align to TRBD1. The V segment lost 4 bases and the J segment 2 bases; nucleotides outside the gene matches: 0. This CDR3 spans 15 amino acids. The germline gives CDR1 ENHRY, CDR2 SYGVKD. The CDR3 DNA reads TGTGCCATCAGTGGGACAGGGGCTGGGGCCAACGTCCTGACTTTC. Residues: CAISGTGAGANVLTF.

This sequence joins TRBV4-2 and TRBJ1-1; tentative D call: TRBD1 (6 bases). V lost 4 bases and J lost 2, with 11 bases in between. Germline-derived CDR1 and CDR2 are LGHNA and YNFKEQ. The CDR3 totals 14 residues. The CDR3 sequence is CASSPGVVNTEAFF. The CDR3 nucleotides are TGTGCCAGCAGCCCAGGGGTGGTAAACACTGAAGCTTTCTTT.

V is TRBV3-1 (or the pseudogene TRBV3-2) and J is TRBJ1-1; 7 bases are a match to TRBD1. J was trimmed by 4 bases and V by 7 bases; bases with no gene match: 12. CDR1 LGHDT and CDR2 YNNKEL come from the germline V gene (reference sequence). This CDR3 region has 15 residues. In DNA form, the CDR3 reads TGTGCCAGCACCACAACCCAGGGGGTAGGCACTGAAGCTTTCTTT. It translates to CASTTTQGVGTEAFF.